This TCR beta chain was documented in a study of blood T cells in healthy people across ages. Turning to the study itself: Capture via template switching afforded approximately one barcoded beta molecule per two T cells. Whole-study findings and limits: Possibly confounding the expanded clonotype changes was the fact that donor CMV status was unknown. Both higher diversity and more naive CD4+ cells marked long-lived donors when set against aged donors.

Peripheral blood from each donor was collected in a volume of about 9.9 milliliters. A few counts support this clonotype. Antigen: not known. PCR was performed a second time for about 6 to 12 cycles using a sample-barcoded 5' primer and a J-beta primer mix. TCRdb re-called the 5' RACE reads through MiXCR, storing one row per CDR3 protein. This repertoire shows 1.5 million to 2 million distinct CDR3 sequences, roughly two fifths found once; its top ten account for approximately 22%. The material sequenced was blood. This TCR came from a human donor in good health.

CDR3: CASSFQGTEQYF. The CDR3 bases are TGTGCCAGCAGCTTTCAGGGAACCGAGCAGTACTTC. V and J are TRBV7-9 and TRBJ2-7, with D perhaps TRBD1 (5 bases). Germline V lookup: CDR1 SEHNR, CDR2 FQNEAQ (reference sequence). Trimming stripped 3 bases from V and 6 bases from J, with 9 bases between. The CDR3 runs 12 residues.